The TCR beta chain under discussion was sequenced for a study of shared clonotypes between healthy human individuals (dated by TCRdb to the early 2020s). About the study as a whole: Three men and two women, aged 18 to 49 years, made up the cohort. To estimate repertoire size and how much clonotypes are shared between individuals, the study performed deep sequencing of blood TCR repertoires from about five healthy adults. Different laboratories and diverse techniques were used to prepare libraries and sequence TCR repertoires, to increase sequencing depth and limit assay-specific biases. Per donor, leukapheresis produced somewhere between about 0.8 and 9.5 billion PBMCs. For each donor, three plates each were used for CD4 naive and CD4 memory, two plates were used for CD8 naive, and one plate was used for CD8 memory.

On this clone itself: Its specific antigen is unknown. Base qualities are not at hand, and no much larger clone is one base apart.

From cysteine to phenylalanine, the CDR3 is 14 amino acids long. The only DNA kept is the CDR3, 42 bases in frame from the first base. The germline V gene gives CDR1 as SGDLS and CDR2 as YYNGEE. V has 3 bases trimmed and J has 9 bases trimmed; junction bases matching no gene number 7. The donors were healthy, HIV-negative adults who had no recently reported acute infections or vaccinations. All donors were Caucasian adults living in Nashville, Tennessee, USA. Magnetic negative selection was used to enrich CD4+ T cells, after which naive cells were positively selected on CD45RA and the negative fraction became the memory subset. After blood collection by leukapheresis, PBMCs were isolated using Ficoll-Histopaque density gradient centrifugation and then cryopreserved in the vapor phase of liquid nitrogen. Analytical flow cytometry was used to check the purity and quantity of every magnetically sorted T cell population. Each sorted fraction had its genomic DNA isolated and then quantified by UV absorbance on a Nanodrop 2000c.

Broad study findings and their caveats: Incomplete sequencing was indicated by rarefaction of sorted-subset datasets, despite the large sequencing depth. Higher generation probabilities were observed for clonotypes shared by all four sorted-subset donors than for non-shared clonotypes. Naive subsets generally had larger estimated clonotype richness than memory subsets. Across a few donors, approximately 5% of naive CD4, 3% to 4% of naive CD8, about 2.3% of memory CD4, and around 0.4% of memory CD8 clonotypes were shared. Sampling was limited to blood, and TCR repertoires in tissue likely differ from TCR repertoires in blood. The small number of donors limited the genetic and exposure-history diversity represented. Pairwise subsampling indicated that sequencing depth was expected to affect the degree of clonotype sharing among donors.

Using the deep immunoSEQ assay, multiplex PCR amplified TCR CDR3 regions from genomic DNA. Extracted genomic DNA from each cell subset was distributed evenly across all wells of several immunoSEQ 96-well plates, and each plate was treated as a replicate. For sorted subsets, each replicate PCR was loaded with 200 ng genomic DNA, equivalent to about 30,000 T cell genomes. Purified libraries were quantified with a Qubit 3.0 fluorometer, sized on a Bioanalyzer 2100, and re-quantified with the KAPA Library Quantification kit. A separate single-read 150-cycle Illumina NextSeq 550 flow cell was used to sequence each immunoSEQ 96-well plate. The authors processed their data as follows. Because only junctional sequences without quality scores were contained in the immunoSEQ output, filtering matching that applied to full-length reads could not be performed. To assign V/J genes and CDR3, sequences were annotated using PyIR, a Python wrapper for IgBLAST v1.9, with IMGT germline references. Reads with weak V/J assignments (E-value above 1e-6), missing CDR3, stop codons, out-of-frame junctions, or ambiguous translated residues were removed. V3J clonotypes were defined as sequences sharing the same inferred V gene, J gene, and CDR3 amino acid sequence. Percentage overlap between repertoires was calculated by dividing the number of shared unique clonotypes by the size of the smaller repertoire. Repertoire richness was assessed with RTK rarefaction, the Chao1 estimator, and Recon v2.1 estimates of unobserved clonotypes. Generation probabilities for all TCRbeta clonotypes obtained by the gDNA method from a handful of donors were computed using OLGA. What TCRdb holds here is the immuneACCESS table cut down to in-frame rearrangements. Part of the clones is not present; checked against another copy, under half of the missing clones reflect an unresolved V gene, and the others are unexplained. That table gives V, J and clone size, and the DNA gave D and trimming. The sample table lists roughly 2.2 million clones, 92% of them with a count of one. Around 0.35% of the sample rests with the top ten.

Sequenced sample: naive CD4+ T cells from PBMCs. Sample cell subset or site, as interpreted from the label and publication: CD45RA+ positively selected. The receptor's source is a man younger than 35 in good health. Some clones in this sample may be carry-over from other donors' samples. The rearranged segments are TRBV9 and TRBJ2-1; 9 bases in between match TRBD1. The DNA sequence is as follows: TGTGCCAGCAGCGCTCGCCTGGGACAGGGTGAGCAGTTCTTC. This translates into CASSARLGQGEQFF.